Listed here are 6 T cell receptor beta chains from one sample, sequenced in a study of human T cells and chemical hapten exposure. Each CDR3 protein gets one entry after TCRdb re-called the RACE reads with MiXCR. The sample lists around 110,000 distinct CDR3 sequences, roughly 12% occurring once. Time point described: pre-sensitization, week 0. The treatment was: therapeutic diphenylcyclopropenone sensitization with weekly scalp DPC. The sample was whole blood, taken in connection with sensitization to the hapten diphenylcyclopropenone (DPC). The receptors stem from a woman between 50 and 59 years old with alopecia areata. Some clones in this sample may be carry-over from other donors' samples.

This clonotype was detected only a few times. The CDR3 region has the DNA TGCAGTGCTAGAGGCGGGACTAGCGGTGGGGAGAAGGAGCAGTTCTTC. Amino acids: CSARGGTSGGEKEQFF. This rearrangement joins TRBV20-1 to TRBJ2-1, with 11 positions matching TRBD2. The V gene's germline CDR1 is DFQATT and CDR2 SNEGSKA (reference sequence). The V gene end was trimmed by 1 base and the J gene end by 10 bases; junction bases not matched to a gene: 12. CDR3 length: 16 residues.

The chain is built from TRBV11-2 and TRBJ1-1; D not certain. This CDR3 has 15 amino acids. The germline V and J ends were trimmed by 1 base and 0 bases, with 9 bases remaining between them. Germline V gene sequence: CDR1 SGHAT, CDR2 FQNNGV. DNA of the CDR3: TGTGCCAGCAGCTTAGTGAACAGCCTGAACACTGAAGCTTTCTTT. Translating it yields CASSLVNSLNTEAFF.

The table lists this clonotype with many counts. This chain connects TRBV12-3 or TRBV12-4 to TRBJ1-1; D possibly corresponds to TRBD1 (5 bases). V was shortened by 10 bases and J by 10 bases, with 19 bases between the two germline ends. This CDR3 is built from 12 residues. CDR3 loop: CATEKYGALAFF. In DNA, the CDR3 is TGTGCCACAGAGAAGTATGGGGCATTAGCTTTCTTT.

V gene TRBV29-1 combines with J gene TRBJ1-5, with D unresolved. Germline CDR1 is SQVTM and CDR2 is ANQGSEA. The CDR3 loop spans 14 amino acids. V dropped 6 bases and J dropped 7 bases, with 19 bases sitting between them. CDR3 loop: CSVVERDPEQPQHF. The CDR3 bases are TGCAGCGTGGTAGAGCGGGATCCCGAACAGCCCCAGCATTTT. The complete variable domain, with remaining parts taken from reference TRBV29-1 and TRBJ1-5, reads SAVISQKPSRDICQRGTSLTIQCQVDSQVTMMFWYRQQPGQSLTLIATANQGSEATYESGFVIDKFPISRPNLTFSTLTVSNMSPEDSSIYLCSVVERDPEQPQHFGDGTRLSIL.

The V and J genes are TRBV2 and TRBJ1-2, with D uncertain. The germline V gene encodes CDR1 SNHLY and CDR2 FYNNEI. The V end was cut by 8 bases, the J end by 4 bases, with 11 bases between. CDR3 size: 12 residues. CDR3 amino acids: CASRQDVYGYTF. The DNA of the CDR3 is TGTGCCAGCCGCCAGGACGTCTATGGCTACACCTTC.

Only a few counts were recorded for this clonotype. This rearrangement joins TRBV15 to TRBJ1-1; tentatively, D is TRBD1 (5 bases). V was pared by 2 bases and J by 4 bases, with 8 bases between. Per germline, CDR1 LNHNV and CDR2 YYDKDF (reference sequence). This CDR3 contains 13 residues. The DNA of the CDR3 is TGTGCCACCAGCAGACGGGGGACCACTGAAGCTTTCTTT. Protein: CATSRRGTTEAFF.